This entry lists 16 T cell receptor beta chains sequenced from one sample in a study of T cell clusters in autoimmune cytopenias. Each sample's input was around 270 ng genomic DNA, 40,000 or so genome equivalents. TRB rearrangements were amplified by touch-down multiplex PCR with mixed TRB-A/B primers. Following a re-call of the multiplex PCR reads, TCRdb has one entry per CDR3 protein and lacks DNA. The data show 6,000 to 9,000 distinct CDR3 sequences, and the top ten clones hold around 4.8%. These data were likewise used in another study, on T cell repertoires in aging, cancer and after chemotherapy.

Material for sequencing was peripheral blood. These receptors were taken from a human donor in good health.

This clonotype shows up as medium-sized (0.01 to 0.1%) by frequency. The chain uses TRBV5-4 and TRBJ2-2. The CDR3 spans 14 residues. Germline CDR1 reads SGHNT; CDR2 reads YYREEE (reference sequence). The CDR3: CASSLANLAGELFF.

The chain recombines TRBV18 with TRBJ1-1; TCRdb outputs TRBD1, but without DNA this stays unchecked. Germline V gives CDR1 KGHSH, CDR2 LQKENI. The CDR3 contains 15 residues. CDR3: CASSAGQVVNTEAFF.

This clonotype is deemed medium-sized by its frequency. V gene TRBV18 combines with J gene TRBJ2-2. CDR1 KGHSH and CDR2 LQKENI come from the germline V gene. The CDR3 is made up of 13 amino acids. This chain's CDR3 is CASSPNWVGELFF.

The J gene is TRBJ1-4, the V gene TRBV10-3. Germline V gene lookup returns CDR1 ENHRY and CDR2 SYGVKD. The CDR3 contains 13 residues. CDR3 region: CAISAGSNEKLFF.

The chain is built from TRBV27 and TRBJ2-7. Germline loops: CDR1 MNHEY, CDR2 SMNVEV (reference sequence). CDR3 size: 18 residues. This CDR3 reads CASREGWVGQYSSYEQYF.

This clonotype is called medium-sized (0.01 to 0.1%) based on its frequency. The chain couples TRBV5-5 to TRBJ2-7; TCRdb proposes TRBD1, but this gene call is untestable without DNA. This CDR3 region has 15 residues. The germline V gene encodes CDR1 SGHKS and CDR2 YYEKEE (reference sequence). The CDR3 loop is CASSLKGTGYYEQYF.

J is TRBJ2-7 and V is TRBV10-3; checking the TCRdb D call of TRBD1 is not possible without DNA. The CDR3 is made up of 12 amino acids. CDR1 and CDR2 (germline): ENHRY, SYGVKD. CDR3 residues: CAISNTGNEQYF.

This clonotype is identified as medium-sized from frequency. This chain connects TRBV15 to TRBJ2-5; there is no DNA to check the TCRdb D call of TRBD1. Per germline, CDR1 LNHNV and CDR2 YYDKDF (reference sequence). The CDR3 runs 15 residues. The chain's CDR3 is CATSRDRGLQETQYF. Variable domain in full (rest from reference TRBV15 and TRBJ2-5): DAMVIQNPRYQVTQFGKPVTLSCSQTLNHNVMYWYQQKSSQAPKLLFHYYDKDFNNEADTPDNFQSRRPNTSFCFLDIRSPGLGDTAMYLCATSRDRGLQETQYFGPGTRLLVL.

V gene TRBV6-5 combines with J gene TRBJ1-2; as DNA is missing, the TRBD1 call by TCRdb cannot be tested. The CDR3 has 17 amino acids. CDR1 and CDR2 from the germline V gene are MNHEY and SVGAGI. This CDR3 reads CASSSSRGGIANYGYTF.

The chain links TRBV30 to TRBJ2-7; lacking DNA, the TRBD2 call made by TCRdb goes unchecked. Germline CDR1 is GTSNPN and CDR2 is SVGIG (reference sequence). The CDR3 is 13 residues long. CDR3: CAWREAAGYEQYF.

This chain links TRBV27 with TRBJ2-3; TCRdb's D call of TRBD1 is untestable without DNA. Germline assignment: CDR1 MNHEY and CDR2 SMNVEV (reference sequence). The CDR3 length is 13 residues. The CDR3 is CASSLRPTDTQYF.

By frequency, this clonotype is medium-sized (0.01 to 0.1%). The chain has TRBV6-6 and TRBJ1-2; without DNA, the TCRdb call of TRBD1 cannot be checked. This CDR3 has 12 residues. Germline V gives CDR1 MNHNY, CDR2 SVGAGI (reference sequence). CDR3 in amino acids: CASAQGNYGYTF.

V and J are TRBV6-1 and TRBJ2-7; the D call from TCRdb, TRBD2, cannot be confirmed without DNA. The CDR3 sequence is 17 residues long. Germline CDR1 and CDR2: MNHNS and SASEGT. CDR3 protein: CASSSGTSGWQLYEQYF.

Here the CDR3 reads CASSLTGALFF. The rearrangement joins TRBV28 to TRBJ1-4; TCRdb designates TRBD1, a call that cannot be tested without DNA. The CDR3 is 11 amino acids. Germline-derived CDR1 and CDR2 are MDHEN and SYDVKM. The full variable domain, in which reference TRBV28 and TRBJ1-4 provide the parts outside the CDR3, is DVKVTQSSRYLVKRTGEKVFLECVQDMDHENMFWYRQDPGLGLRLIYFSYDVKMKEKGDIPEGYSVSREKKERFSLILESASTNQTSMYLCASSLTGALFFGSGTQLSVL.

The chain links TRBV20-1 to TRBJ1-5; TCRdb's D call, TRBD1, is unchecked because there is no DNA. Looked up from germline, CDR1 is DFQATT and CDR2 is SNEGSKA (reference sequence). This CDR3 spans 13 amino acids. The CDR3 is CSATLQGTQPQHF.

This clonotype is identified as medium-sized from frequency. The chain carries TRBV30 and TRBJ2-3; the TCRdb call, TRBD1, lacks DNA for checking. Per the germline V gene, CDR1 is GTSNPN and CDR2 is SVGIG (reference sequence). This CDR3 comprises 14 residues. CDR3 region: CAWSPPVLADTQYF.